This TCR beta chain was captured by sequencing in a study of patients and donors after allogeneic stem cell transplantation. TCRdb itself ran the RT-PCR reads through MiXCR, one entry per CDR3 protein. The data contain tens of thousands of distinct CDR3 sequences, under 40% of them singletons. Germline-derived CDR1 and CDR2 are ENHRY and SYGVKD. CDR3 length equals 15 residues. The V end was cut by 3 bases, the J end by 5 bases, with 14 bases between. This clonotype originated in a human donor who was either an allogeneic HSCT recipient or a stem cell or donor lymphocyte infusion donor (not recorded which). It is not recorded whose cells these are; they may come from a transplant donor. The chain employs TRBV10-3 and TRBJ2-1; maybe TRBD2 (6 bases). Material: blood, either unsorted or a sorted T cell fraction (not recorded which). CDR3 nucleotide sequence: TGTGCCATCAGTGACGGGGGTAGGTTTCACAATGAGCAGTTCTTC. Its translation: CAISDGGRFHNEQFF.